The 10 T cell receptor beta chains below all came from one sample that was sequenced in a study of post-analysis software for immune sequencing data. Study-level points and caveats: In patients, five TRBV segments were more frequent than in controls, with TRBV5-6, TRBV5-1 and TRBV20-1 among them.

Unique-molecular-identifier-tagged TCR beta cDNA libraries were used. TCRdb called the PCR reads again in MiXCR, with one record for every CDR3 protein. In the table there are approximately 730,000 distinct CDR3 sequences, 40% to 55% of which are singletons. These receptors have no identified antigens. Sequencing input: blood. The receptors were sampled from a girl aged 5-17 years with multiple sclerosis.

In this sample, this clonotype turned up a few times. The CDR3: CASSQTGADLSSYNEQFF. CDR3 DNA: TGTGCCAGCAGCCAGACAGGGGCTGATTTAAGCTCCTACAATGAGCAGTTCTTC. The chain uses TRBV6-1 and TRBJ2-1, with 8 nucleotides matching TRBD1. CDR1 and CDR2 (germline): MNHNS, SASEGT. CDR3 size: 18 residues. Germline trimming cut 6 bases from V and 0 bases from J; bases unmatched to any gene: 13.

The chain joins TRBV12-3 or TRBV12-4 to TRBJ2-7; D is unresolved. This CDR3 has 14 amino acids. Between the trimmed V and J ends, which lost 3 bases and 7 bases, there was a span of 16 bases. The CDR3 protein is CASSLLEDHSEQYF. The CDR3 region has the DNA TGTGCCAGCAGTTTGTTAGAGGACCATTCGGAGCAGTACTTC.

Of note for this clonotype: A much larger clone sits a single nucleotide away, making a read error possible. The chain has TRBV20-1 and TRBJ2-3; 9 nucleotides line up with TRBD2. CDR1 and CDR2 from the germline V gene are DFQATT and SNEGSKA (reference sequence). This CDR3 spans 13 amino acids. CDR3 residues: CSASGTSIDTQYF. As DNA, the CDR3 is TGCAGTGCTAGCGGGACTAGCATAGATACGCAGTATTTT.

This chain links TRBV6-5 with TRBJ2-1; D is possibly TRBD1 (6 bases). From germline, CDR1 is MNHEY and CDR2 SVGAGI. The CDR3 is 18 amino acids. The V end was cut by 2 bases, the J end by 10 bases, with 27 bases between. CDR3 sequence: CASSYLTGIGSATYEQFF. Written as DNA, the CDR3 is TGTGCCAGCAGTTACCTTACAGGGATTGGGAGCGCCACCTACGAGCAGTTCTTC.

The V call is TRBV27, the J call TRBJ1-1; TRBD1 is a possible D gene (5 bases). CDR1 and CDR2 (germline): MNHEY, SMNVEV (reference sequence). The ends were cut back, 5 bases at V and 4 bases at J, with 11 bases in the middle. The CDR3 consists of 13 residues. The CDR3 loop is CASSPGGSTEAFF. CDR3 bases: TGTGCCAGCAGTCCCGGGGGGAGCACTGAAGCTTTCTTT.

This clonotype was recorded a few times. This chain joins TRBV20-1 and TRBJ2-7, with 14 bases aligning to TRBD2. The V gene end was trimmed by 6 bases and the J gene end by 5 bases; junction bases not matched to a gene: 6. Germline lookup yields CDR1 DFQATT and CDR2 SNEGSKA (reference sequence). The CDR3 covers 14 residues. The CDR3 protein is CSAAGTSGSDEQYF. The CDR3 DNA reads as TGCAGTGCCGCCGGGACTAGCGGGAGTGACGAGCAGTACTTC.

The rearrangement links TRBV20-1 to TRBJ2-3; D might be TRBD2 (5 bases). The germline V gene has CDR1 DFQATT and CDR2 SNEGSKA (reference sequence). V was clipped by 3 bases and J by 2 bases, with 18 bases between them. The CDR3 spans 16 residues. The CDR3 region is CSARMAGGSPTDTQYF. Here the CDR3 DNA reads TGCAGTGCTAGGATGGCGGGCGGCAGCCCCACAGATACGCAGTATTTT.

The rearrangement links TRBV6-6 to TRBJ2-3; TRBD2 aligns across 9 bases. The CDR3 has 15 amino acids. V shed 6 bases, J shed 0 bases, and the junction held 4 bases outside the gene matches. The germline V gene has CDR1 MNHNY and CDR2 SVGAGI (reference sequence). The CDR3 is CASSTGLASTDTQYF. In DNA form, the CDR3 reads TGTGCCAGCAGCACGGGACTAGCTAGCACAGATACGCAGTATTTT.

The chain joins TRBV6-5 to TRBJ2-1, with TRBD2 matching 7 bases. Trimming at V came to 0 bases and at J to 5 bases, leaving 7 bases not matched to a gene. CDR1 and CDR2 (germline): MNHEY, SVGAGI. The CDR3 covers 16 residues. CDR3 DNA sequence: TGTGCCAGCAGTTACTCGAAAAGCGGGGTTAACAATGAGCAGTTCTTC. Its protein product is CASSYSKSGVNNEQFF.

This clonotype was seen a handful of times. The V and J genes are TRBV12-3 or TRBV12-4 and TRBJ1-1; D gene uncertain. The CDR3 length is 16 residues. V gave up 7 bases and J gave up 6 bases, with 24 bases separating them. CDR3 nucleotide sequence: TGTGCCAGCACCCATTCGACGGAACGAAGAATCCCTGAAGCTTTCTTT. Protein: CASTHSTERRIPEAFF.